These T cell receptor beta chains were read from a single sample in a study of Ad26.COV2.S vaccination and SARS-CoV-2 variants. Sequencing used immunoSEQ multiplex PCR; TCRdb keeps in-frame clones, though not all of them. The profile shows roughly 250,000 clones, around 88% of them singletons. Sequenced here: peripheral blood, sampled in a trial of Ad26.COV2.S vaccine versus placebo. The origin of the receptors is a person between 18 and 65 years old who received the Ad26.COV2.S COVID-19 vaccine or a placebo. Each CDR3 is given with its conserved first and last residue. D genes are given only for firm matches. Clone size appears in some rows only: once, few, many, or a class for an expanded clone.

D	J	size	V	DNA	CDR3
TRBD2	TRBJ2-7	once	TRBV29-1	TGCAGCGTTTTAAAACTAGCGGGGGTTACCTACGAGCAGTACTTC	CSVLKLAGVTYEQYF
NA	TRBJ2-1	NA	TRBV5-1	TGCGCCAGCAGCTTGATCAGCTACAATGAGCAGTTCTTC	CASSLISYNEQFF
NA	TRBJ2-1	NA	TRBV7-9	TGTGCCAGCAGCTTACTCCCCCGGGATTCTAGCTCTCATGAGCAGTTCTTC	CASSLLPRDSSSHEQFF
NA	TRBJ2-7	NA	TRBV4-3	TGCGCCAGCAGCCAAGGGTCCCTGGGGACCTACGAGCAGTACTTC	CASSQGSLGTYEQYF
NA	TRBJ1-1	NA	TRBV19	TGTGCCAGTAGTATAGCGGGTTACACTGAAGCTTTCTTT	CASSIAGYTEAFF
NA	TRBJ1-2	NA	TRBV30	TGTGCCTGGAGTGAGGCGGTGACCCACGGATGGGATGGCTACACCTTC	CAWSEAVTHGWDGYTF
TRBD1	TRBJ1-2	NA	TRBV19	TGTGCCAGTAGTACGAGACAGGGAGCCTACACCTTC	CASSTRQGAYTF
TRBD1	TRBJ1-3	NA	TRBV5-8	TGTGCCAGCAGGTCGACAGGGGGCTCTGGAAACACCATATATTTT	CASRSTGGSGNTIYF
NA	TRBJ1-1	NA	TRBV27	TGTGCCAGCAGTATAGCATCGGACAGGAACACTGAAGCTTTCTTT	CASSIASDRNTEAFF
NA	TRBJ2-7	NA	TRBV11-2	TGTGCCAGCAGCTCACCAGGGGTAAGCTCCTACGAGCAGTACTTC	CASSSPGVSSYEQYF
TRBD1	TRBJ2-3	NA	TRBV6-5	TGTGCCAGCAGACGACAGGGGGCAGATACGCAGTATTTT	CASRRQGADTQYF
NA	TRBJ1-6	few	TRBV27	TGTGCCAGCAGTCGAGAGGCTCTTCGAGGGGGTTCACCCCTCCACTTT	CASSREALRGGSPLHF
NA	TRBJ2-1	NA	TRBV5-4	TGTGCCAGCAGCTTGGGGGGGAGTAGGCATGAGCAGTTCTTC	CASSLGGSRHEQFF
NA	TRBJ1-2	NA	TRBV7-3	TGTGCCAGCTCCCTGGGGGGGTGGCGGGGCTACACCTTC	CASSLGGWRGYTF
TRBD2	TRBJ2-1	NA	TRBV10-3	TGTGCCATCAGTGAGTCGGCGGTTCTAGCGGGAAGCTCCTACAATGAGCAGTTCTTC	CAISESAVLAGSSYNEQFF
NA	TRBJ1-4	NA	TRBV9	TGTGCCAGCAGCGCCGACCCCACCCTAAATGGGGAAAAACTGTTTTTT	CASSADPTLNGEKLFF
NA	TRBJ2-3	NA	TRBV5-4	TGTGCCAGCAGCTCGAACTCAGGGGGGGGTACAGATACGCAGTATTTT	CASSSNSGGGTDTQYF
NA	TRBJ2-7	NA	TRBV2	TGTGCCAGCAGTGAACAGGGGCAGTACTACGAGCAGTACTTC	CASSEQGQYYEQYF
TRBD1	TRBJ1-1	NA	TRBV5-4	TGTGCCAGCAGCCCCCCGGACAGGGACACTGAAGCTTTCTTT	CASSPPDRDTEAFF
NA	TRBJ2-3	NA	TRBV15	TGTGCCACCAGCAGAGAGGGGGGTCAGGACCTCACAGATACGCAGTATTTT	CATSREGGQDLTDTQYF
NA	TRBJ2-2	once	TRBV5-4	TGTGCCAGCAGCTTCGGCCGGGAGCTGTTTTTT	CASSFGRELFF
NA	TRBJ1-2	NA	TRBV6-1	TGTGCCAGCAGTGAGGGAGGGCTGGGGGGCTACACCTTC	CASSEGGLGGYTF
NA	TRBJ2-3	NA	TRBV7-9	TGTGCCAGCAGCTTAGACACCGGCCCAGATACGCAGTATTTT	CASSLDTGPDTQYF
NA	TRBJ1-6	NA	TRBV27	TGTGCCAGCAGTTTATCTTTAGGTCACTCACCCCTCCACTTT	CASSLSLGHSPLHF
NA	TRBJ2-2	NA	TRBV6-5	TGTGCCAGCACCCCGAACGGGAAGGAGCTGTTTTTT	CASTPNGKELFF
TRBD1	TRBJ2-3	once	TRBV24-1	TGTGCCACCAGTGATCCGACGGGACAGGGTATCACAGATACGCAGTATTTT	CATSDPTGQGITDTQYF
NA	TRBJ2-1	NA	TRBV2	TGTGCCAGCAGTTTCCAGCGGAACAATGAGCAGTTCTTC	CASSFQRNNEQFF
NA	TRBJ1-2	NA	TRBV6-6	TGTGCCAGCAGCGAGATGTTTAACTATGGCTACACCTTC	CASSEMFNYGYTF
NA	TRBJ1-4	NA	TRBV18	TGTGCCAGCTCACCAGTGACAGATAGTAATGAAAAACTGTTTTTT	CASSPVTDSNEKLFF
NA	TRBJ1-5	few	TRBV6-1	TGTGCCAGCAGTGAATACAACGGAAGGGGTCAGCCCCAGCATTTT	CASSEYNGRGQPQHF
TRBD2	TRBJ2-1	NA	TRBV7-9	TGTGCCAGCAGCGCACGACTAGCGGGGTCGCGTAATGAGCAGTTCTTC	CASSARLAGSRNEQFF
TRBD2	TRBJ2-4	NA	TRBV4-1	TGCGCCAGCAGCCACAAAGGACTAGCGGGCACCAAAAACATTCAGTACTTC	CASSHKGLAGTKNIQYF
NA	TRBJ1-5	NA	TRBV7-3	TGTGCCAGCAGCCCTCGGGGGGGTTCAGGGGAGCCCCAGCATTTT	CASSPRGGSGEPQHF
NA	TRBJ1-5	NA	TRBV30	TGTGCCTGGAGTGCCGGGACCCTACCCAATCAGCCCCAGCATTTT	CAWSAGTLPNQPQHF
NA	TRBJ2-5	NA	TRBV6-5	TGTGCCAGCAGGGTTGAAAGCGGAAACCAAGAGACCCAGTACTTC	CASRVESGNQETQYF
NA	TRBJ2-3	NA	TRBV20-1	TGCAGTGCTAGTCGGGCGGGAACGGCAGATACGCAGTATTTT	CSASRAGTADTQYF
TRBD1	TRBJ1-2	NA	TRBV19	TGTGCCAGTAGTAATGGAGGGACAGGGCCATATGGCTACACCTTC	CASSNGGTGPYGYTF
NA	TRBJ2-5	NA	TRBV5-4	TGTGCCAGCAGCCCGGGGGTCCAGGGACCAACGCAAGAGACCCAGTACTTC	CASSPGVQGPTQETQYF
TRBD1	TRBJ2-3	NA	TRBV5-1	TGCGCCAGCAGCAGGAACCAGGGGGCGGTAGATACGCAGTATTTT	CASSRNQGAVDTQYF
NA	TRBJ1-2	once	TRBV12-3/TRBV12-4	TGTGCCAGCAGTTTAGGTTATGGCTACACCTTC	CASSLGYGYTF
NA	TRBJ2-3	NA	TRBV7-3	TGTGCCAGCAGCTTATTTGGGGTGGGCACAGATACGCAGTATTTT	CASSLFGVGTDTQYF
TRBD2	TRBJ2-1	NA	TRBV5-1	TGCGCCAGCAGCTTGGCCCAGCGGGAGGGTAAAGATGAGCAGTTCTTC	CASSLAQREGKDEQFF
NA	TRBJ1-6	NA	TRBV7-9	TGTGCCAGCAGCTTAGCGCAAGACAGCCTCCTCGGGAATTCACCCCTCCACTTT	CASSLAQDSLLGNSPLHF
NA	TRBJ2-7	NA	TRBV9	TGTGCCAGCAGCGTACAGGGGGGGCCCTACGAGCAGTACTTC	CASSVQGGPYEQYF
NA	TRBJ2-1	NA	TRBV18	TGTGCCAGCTCACCACGGACCAGTGGAAGCTCCTACAATGAGCAGTTCTTC	CASSPRTSGSSYNEQFF
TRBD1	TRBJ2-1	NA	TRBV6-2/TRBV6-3	TGTGCCAGCAGTAGAATGGGACAGGGAAGGGACAATGAGCAGTTCTTC	CASSRMGQGRDNEQFF
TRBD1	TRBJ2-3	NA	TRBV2	TGTGCCAGCAGACGGACCTGGACAGGGGAGTTGGATACGCAGTATTTT	CASRRTWTGELDTQYF
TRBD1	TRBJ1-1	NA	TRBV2	TGTGCCAGCAGAGCTTACACAGGGGGCAGTAGGGACACTGAAGCTTTCTTT	CASRAYTGGSRDTEAFF
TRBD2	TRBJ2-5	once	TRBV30	TGTGCCTGGACGACTGGCGGGGGGGCCTTCGGCTTTAAAGAGACCCAGTACTTC	CAWTTGGGAFGFKETQYF
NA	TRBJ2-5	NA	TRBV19	TGTGCCAGTAGGGGTCGGAAAGAGACCCAGTACTTC	CASRGRKETQYF
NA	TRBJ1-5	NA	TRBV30	TGTGCCTGGAGTCCCTTTGACAATCAGCCCCAGCATTTT	CAWSPFDNQPQHF
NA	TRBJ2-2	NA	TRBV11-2	TGTGCCAGCAGCTATCACCGGGACCCTTTCACCGGGGAGCTGTTTTTT	CASSYHRDPFTGELFF